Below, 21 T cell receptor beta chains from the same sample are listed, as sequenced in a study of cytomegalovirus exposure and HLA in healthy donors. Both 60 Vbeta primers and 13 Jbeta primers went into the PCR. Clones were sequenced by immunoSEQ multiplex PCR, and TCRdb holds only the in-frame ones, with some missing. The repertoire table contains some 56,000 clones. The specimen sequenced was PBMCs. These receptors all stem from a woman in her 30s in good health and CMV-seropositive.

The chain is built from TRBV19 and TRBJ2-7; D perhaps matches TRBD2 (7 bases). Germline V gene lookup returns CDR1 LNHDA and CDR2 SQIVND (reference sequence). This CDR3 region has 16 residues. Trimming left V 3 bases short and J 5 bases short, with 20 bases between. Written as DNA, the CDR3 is TGTGCCAGTAGTATCCGGGCGGGAGAGGGGGGTGACGAGCAGTACTTC. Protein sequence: CASSIRAGEGGDEQYF.

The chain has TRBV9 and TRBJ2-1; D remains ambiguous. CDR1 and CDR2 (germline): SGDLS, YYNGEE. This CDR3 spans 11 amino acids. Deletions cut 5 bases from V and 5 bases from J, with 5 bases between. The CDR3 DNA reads TGTGCCAGCAGGCGTAACAATGAGCAGTTCTTC. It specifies CASRRNNEQFF.

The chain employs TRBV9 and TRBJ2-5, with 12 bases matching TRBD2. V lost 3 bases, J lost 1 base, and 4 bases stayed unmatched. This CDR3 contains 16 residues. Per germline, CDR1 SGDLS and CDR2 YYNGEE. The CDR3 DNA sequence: TGTGCCAGCAGCGCTCGACTAGCGGGGGCCCAAGAGACCCAGTACTTC. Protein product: CASSARLAGAQETQYF.

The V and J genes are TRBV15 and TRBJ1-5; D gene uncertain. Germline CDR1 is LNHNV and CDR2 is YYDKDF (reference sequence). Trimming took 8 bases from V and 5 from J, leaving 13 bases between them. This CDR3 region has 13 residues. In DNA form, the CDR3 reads TGTGCCACCTCGACGGGGAGGCATCAGCCCCAGCATTTT. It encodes CATSTGRHQPQHF.

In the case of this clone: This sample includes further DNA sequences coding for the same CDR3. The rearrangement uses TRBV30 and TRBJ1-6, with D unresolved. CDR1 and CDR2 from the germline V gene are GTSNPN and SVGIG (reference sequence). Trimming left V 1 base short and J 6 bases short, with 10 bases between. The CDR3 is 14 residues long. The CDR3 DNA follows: TGTGCCTGGAGTGACGGGAGCCCTAATTCACCCCTCCACTTT. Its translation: CAWSDGSPNSPLHF.

The CDR3 spells CASSWGGDYGYTF. In DNA form, the CDR3 reads TGCGCCAGCAGCTGGGGGGGGGACTATGGCTACACCTTC. The chain uses TRBV5-1 and TRBJ1-2; possibly TRBD1 for D (5 bases). The ends were cut back, 3 bases at V and 3 bases at J, with 9 bases in the middle. The CDR3 covers 13 residues. CDR1 and CDR2 from the germline V gene are SGHRS and YFSETQ.

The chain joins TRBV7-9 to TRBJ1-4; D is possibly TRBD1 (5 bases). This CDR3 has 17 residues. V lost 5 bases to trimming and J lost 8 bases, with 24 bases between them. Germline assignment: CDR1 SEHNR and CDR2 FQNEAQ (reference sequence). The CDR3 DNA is TGTGCCAGCAGCCCCGGGAGTGCGAGGGGCCACATGGAAAAACTGTTTTTT. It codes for CASSPGSARGHMEKLFF.

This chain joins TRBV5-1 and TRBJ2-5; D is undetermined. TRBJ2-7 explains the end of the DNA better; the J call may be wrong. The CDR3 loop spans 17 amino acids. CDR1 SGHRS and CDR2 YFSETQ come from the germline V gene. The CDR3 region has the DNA TGCGCCAGCAGCTTGGCCTTAGGAGCCATAAACTCCTACGAGCAGTACTTC. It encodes CASSLALGAINSYEQYF.

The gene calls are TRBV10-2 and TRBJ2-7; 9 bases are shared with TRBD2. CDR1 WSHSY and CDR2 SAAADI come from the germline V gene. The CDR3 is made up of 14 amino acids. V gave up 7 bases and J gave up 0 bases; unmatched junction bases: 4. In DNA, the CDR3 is TGCGCCAGCAAGAGCGGGGGGAGCTCCTACGAGCAGTACTTC. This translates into CASKSGGSSYEQYF.

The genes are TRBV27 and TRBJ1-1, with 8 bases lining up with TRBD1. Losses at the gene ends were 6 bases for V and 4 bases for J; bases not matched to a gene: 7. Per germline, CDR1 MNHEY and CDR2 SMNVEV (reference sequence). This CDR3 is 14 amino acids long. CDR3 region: CASSSGQGGTEAFF. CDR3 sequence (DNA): TGTGCCAGCAGCTCCGGACAGGGAGGCACTGAAGCTTTCTTT.

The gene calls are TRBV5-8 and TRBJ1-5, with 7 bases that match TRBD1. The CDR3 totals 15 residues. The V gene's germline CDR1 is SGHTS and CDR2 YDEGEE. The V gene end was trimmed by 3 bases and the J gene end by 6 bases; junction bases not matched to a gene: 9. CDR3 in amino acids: CASSWGDRAVQPQHF. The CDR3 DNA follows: TGTGCCAGCAGCTGGGGAGACAGGGCGGTTCAGCCCCAGCATTTT.

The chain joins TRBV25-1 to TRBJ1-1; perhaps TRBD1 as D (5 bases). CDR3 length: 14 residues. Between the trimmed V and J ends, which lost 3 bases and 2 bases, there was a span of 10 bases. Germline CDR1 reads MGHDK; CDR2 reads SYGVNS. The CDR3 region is CASSETQVNTEAFF. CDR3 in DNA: TGTGCCAGCAGTGAGACACAGGTTAACACTGAAGCTTTCTTT.

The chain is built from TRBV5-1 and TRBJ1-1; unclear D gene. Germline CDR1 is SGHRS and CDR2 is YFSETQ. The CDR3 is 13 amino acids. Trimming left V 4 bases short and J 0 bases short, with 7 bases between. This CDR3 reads CASSLDVNTEAFF. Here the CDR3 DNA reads TGCGCCAGCAGCCTAGACGTGAACACTGAAGCTTTCTTT.

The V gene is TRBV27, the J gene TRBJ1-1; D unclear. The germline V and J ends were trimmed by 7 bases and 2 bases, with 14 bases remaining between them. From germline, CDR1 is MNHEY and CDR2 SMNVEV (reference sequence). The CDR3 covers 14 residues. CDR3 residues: CASTEGGLNTEAFF. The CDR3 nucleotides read TGTGCCAGCACTGAAGGTGGGCTCAACACTGAAGCTTTCTTT.

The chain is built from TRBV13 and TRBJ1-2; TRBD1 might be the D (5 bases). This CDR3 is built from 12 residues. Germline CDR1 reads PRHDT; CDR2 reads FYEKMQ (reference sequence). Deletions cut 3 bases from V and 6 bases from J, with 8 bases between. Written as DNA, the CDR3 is TGTGCCAGCAGCTTCCCAGGGCATGGCTACACCTTC. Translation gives CASSFPGHGYTF.

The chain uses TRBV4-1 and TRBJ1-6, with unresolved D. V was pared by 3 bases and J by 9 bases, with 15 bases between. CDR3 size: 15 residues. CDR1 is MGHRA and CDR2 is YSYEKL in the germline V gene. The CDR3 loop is CASSQRESSSSPLHF. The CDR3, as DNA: TGCGCCAGCAGCCAGAGGGAGAGCAGCTCTTCACCCCTCCACTTT.

The CDR3 region is CASSPLEGRSGYTF. CDR3 coding DNA: TGTGCCAGCAGCCCCTTGGAGGGGAGGAGTGGCTACACCTTC. The J gene is TRBJ1-2, the V gene TRBV7-9; a possible D gene is TRBD1 (5 bases). The germline CDR1 and CDR2 sequences are SEHNR and FQNEAQ (reference sequence). Trimming removed 5 bases at V and 7 bases at J, with 17 bases between. The CDR3 covers 14 residues.

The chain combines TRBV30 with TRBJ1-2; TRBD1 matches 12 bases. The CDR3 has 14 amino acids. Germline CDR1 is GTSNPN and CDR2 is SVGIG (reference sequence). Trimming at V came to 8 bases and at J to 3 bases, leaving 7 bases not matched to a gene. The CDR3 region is CAGWGDRGHYGYTF. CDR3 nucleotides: TGTGCCGGGTGGGGGGACAGGGGGCACTATGGCTACACCTTC.

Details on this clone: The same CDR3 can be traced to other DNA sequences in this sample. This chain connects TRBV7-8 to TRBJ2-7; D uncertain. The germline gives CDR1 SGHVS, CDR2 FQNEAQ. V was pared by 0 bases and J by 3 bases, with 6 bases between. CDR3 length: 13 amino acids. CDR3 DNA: TGTGCCAGCAGCTTAGCCTTTAGCTACGAGCAGTACTTC. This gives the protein CASSLAFSYEQYF.

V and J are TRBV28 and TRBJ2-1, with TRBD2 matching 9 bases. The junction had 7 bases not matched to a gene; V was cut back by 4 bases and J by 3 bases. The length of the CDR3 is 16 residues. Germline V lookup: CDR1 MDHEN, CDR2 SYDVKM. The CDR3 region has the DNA TGTGCCAGCAGTTCCCCGAGGCGGGAGGGCTACAATGAGCAGTTCTTC. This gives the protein CASSSPRREGYNEQFF.

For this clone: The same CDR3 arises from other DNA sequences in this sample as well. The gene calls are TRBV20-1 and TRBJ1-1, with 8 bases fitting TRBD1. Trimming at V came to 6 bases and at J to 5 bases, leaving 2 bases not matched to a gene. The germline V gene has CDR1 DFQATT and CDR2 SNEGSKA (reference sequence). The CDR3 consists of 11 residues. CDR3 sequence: CSARQGTEAFF. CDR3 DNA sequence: TGCAGTGCCCGACAGGGGACTGAAGCTTTCTTT.